The clone carrying this T cell receptor beta chain was detected only a few times. The antigen is not known. The data belong to a study of cytomegalovirus exposure and HLA in healthy donors. Findings of the study overall: Cytomegalovirus association was listed for 150 to 200 TCR beta chains.

The CDR3 contains 15 residues. In germline, CDR1 is LGHNA, CDR2 YSLEER. V was cut by 0 bases and J by 4 bases, with 10 bases left in between. In the PCR, 60 Vbeta and 13 Jbeta primers were used. TCRdb's table, derived via immunoSEQ multiplex PCR, lists solely in-frame clones and lacks some. The sample has over 80,000 clones, 73% seen once. The V and J genes are TRBV4-3 and TRBJ1-3, with D unresolved. Sequenced material: PBMCs. This TCR was recovered from a man aged 40-55 years in good health and CMV-seronegative. CDR3 in amino acids: CASSQDAGGGNTIYF. The DNA of the CDR3 is TGCGCCAGCAGCCAAGATGCAGGAGGCGGAAACACCATATATTTT.